Listed here are 7 T cell receptor beta chains from one sample, sequenced in a study of blood T cell repertoires in COVID-19. Clones were read by immunoSEQ multiplex PCR, and TCRdb kept only the in-frame ones, dropping some. The table records 200,000 to 300,000 clones, approximately 86% of them present only once. Sequencing input: peripheral blood. These receptors were obtained from a man aged 25 to 40 with active or convalescent COVID-19.

This chain uses TRBV6-1 with TRBJ1-1; D is unresolved. There are 13 residues in the CDR3. Germline CDR1 MNHNS, CDR2 SASEGT. Trimming took 2 bases from V and 3 from J, leaving 7 bases between them. The CDR3 nucleotides are TGTGCCAGCAGTGAACTTGGGCACACTGAAGCTTTCTTT. It yields the protein CASSELGHTEAFF.

The J gene is TRBJ1-5, the V gene TRBV27, with 9 bases aligning to TRBD1. Per germline, CDR1 MNHEY and CDR2 SMNVEV (reference sequence). CDR3 length: 15 residues. V trimming: 6 bases; J trimming: 2 bases; junction bases outside the gene matches: 5. The CDR3, as DNA: TGTGCCAGCAGGCGGACAGGGGTTGGCAATCAGCCCCAGCATTTT. This translates into CASRRTGVGNQPQHF.

The J gene is TRBJ1-5, the V gene TRBV6-6; D not resolved. Germline-derived CDR1 and CDR2 are MNHNY and SVGAGI (reference sequence). V was cut by 4 bases and J by 0 bases, with 13 bases left in between. The CDR3 runs to 16 residues. The CDR3 reads CASSSWALNSNQPQHF. In nucleotides, the CDR3 is TGTGCCAGCAGTTCGTGGGCGCTTAATAGCAATCAGCCCCAGCATTTT.

The rearrangement links TRBV6-5 to TRBJ1-1; D is undetermined. The CDR3 totals 14 residues. The V end lost 6 bases, the J end lost 0 bases, and 11 bases lay between the germline ends. Germline CDR1 reads MNHEY; CDR2 reads SVGAGI. The CDR3, as DNA: TGTGCCAGCAGCTCTGTCCGTATGAACACTGAAGCTTTCTTT. It encodes CASSSVRMNTEAFF.

V usage is TRBV19 and J usage is TRBJ2-1, with TRBD1 identical over 8 bases. V shed 5 bases, J shed 3 bases, and the junction held 6 bases outside the gene matches. The germline V gene has CDR1 LNHDA and CDR2 SQIVND (reference sequence). This CDR3 has 15 amino acids. The CDR3 sequence: CASSLSGTGYNEQFF. CDR3 nucleotides: TGTGCCAGTAGTTTATCCGGGACAGGCTACAATGAGCAGTTCTTC.

The V call is TRBV11-3, the J call TRBJ2-2, with D possibly matching TRBD1 (5 bases). The CDR3 is 16 residues long. The germline gives CDR1 SGHNT, CDR2 YENEEA. Trimming took off 2 bases at V and 5 bases at J, with 15 bases between the two ends. CDR3 in DNA: TGTGCCAGCAGCTTATTAGGACAAGACAGTACCGGGGAGCTGTTTTTT. This sequence encodes CASSLLGQDSTGELFF.

The chain recombines TRBV29-1 with TRBJ2-1, with 8 nucleotides matching TRBD1. The germline gives CDR1 SQVTM, CDR2 ANQGSEA. This CDR3 comprises 15 residues. V shed 5 bases and J 8 bases; nucleotides not matched to a gene: 14. The CDR3 loop reads CSVRPQGAGGDEQFF. CDR3 DNA sequence: TGCAGCGTTAGGCCCCAGGGGGCCGGTGGGGATGAGCAGTTCTTC.